The T cell receptor beta chain described here comes from a study of monozygotic twins with inflammatory bowel disease (dated by TCRdb to between 2018 and 2021). Concerning the study at large: The full study comprised 28 monozygotic twin pairs: nine German pairs (four IBD-concordant, five IBD-discordant) and 19 IBD-discordant Danish pairs. Disease-associated traits were sought mainly through comparisons between IBD patients and their genetically identical healthy co-twins within discordant pairs. Each individual had, on average, about 151 000 unique TCRalpha sequences and 181 000 unique TCRbeta sequences available for analysis.

CDR1 SGHTA and CDR2 FQGNSA were looked up in the germline V gene. The CDR3 starts with the cysteine, ends with the phenylalanine, and has 15 residues. DNA is not recorded here. Points on this clonotype: It has no known antigen specificity.

From each donor, a roughly 2.5 ml peripheral blood sample was collected into PAXgene tubes and stored at -80 degrees C. Without any T cell sorting, total RNA was extracted from whole blood using the PAXgene blood miRNA kit on an automated QIAcube. Peripheral blood from monozygotic twin pairs concordant or discordant for inflammatory bowel disease was subjected to deep TCRalpha and TCRbeta repertoire profiling with unique molecular barcoding. Smoking habits were recorded for all twin pairs, with individuals classified as current, former or never smokers. The library was generated by 5' RACE. The input for every TCR library was roughly 3.5 ug of total RNA. cDNA was synthesized with SMARTScribe reverse transcriptase in eight separate reactions per sample. During cDNA synthesis, template switching introduced unique molecular identifiers that contained a 6-nucleotide sample barcode. Amplification of TCRalpha and TCRbeta cDNA involved two nested PCRs of approximately 16 and 10 cycles, and each PCR was followed by bead purification. Before amplification, cDNA was treated with uracil DNA-glycosylase and purified using the QIAquick PCR purification kit. The second PCR added Illumina TruSeq-compatible adapters along with sample-specific barcodes. TapeStation and Qubit were used to check library quality and concentration, and approximately 5.5 ng of each library went into the pool. Sequencing of pooled libraries was carried out on an Illumina HiSeq2500 single-index Rapid Run using 2 x 100 bp reads and custom sequencing primers. As for the authors' bioinformatics: MiGEC version 1.2.6 was used for UMI-based consensus assembly to correct PCR and sequencing errors. MiXCR version 2.1.1 was used to carry out V(D)J alignment, clonotype assembly and CDR3 extraction. To normalise gene usage, clonotype sharing and MAIT/NKT TCR abundance, the top 1000, 10 000 and 20 000 clonotypes in each sample were analysed. After downsampling to 27 000 UMIs, diversity was calculated as the inverse Simpson index using the vegan R package. Statistical testing used paired Mann-Whitney U tests on the discordant twin pairs and applied Benjamini-Hochberg correction for multiple testing. Each CDR3 protein sequence appears as one entry after TCRdb reprocessed the reads, and no DNA is included. The V and J calls and clone size come from TCRdb's table, not from the authors' own analysis. The data table for this sample lists 300,000 to 450,000 distinct CDR3 sequences. The ten largest clones capture approximately 2.8% of the sample.

Here is what the overall study found, with its caveats: Compared with healthy twins, IBD patients had fewer clonotypes in common with other individuals, a difference most pronounced in patients showing signs of disease activity. No single strong signal or clonotype linked to IBD turned up in the results, so the idea that one exists was not supported. A decrease in TCRbeta repertoire diversity, as measured by inverse Simpson index, was observed in IBD patients compared with their healthy co-twins. Because patients were on differing immunosuppressive treatments, the repertoires may have picked up extra background noise and inter-individual variability. Distinction between different T cell subtypes could not be achieved in the analysis. Concordant and discordant twins showed no difference in repertoire similarity, possibly because of limited statistical power.

The clonotype originates from a human donor with ulcerative colitis or Crohn's disease, or a healthy co-twin of an affected twin (not recorded which). This sequence uses TRBV7-2 and TRBJ2-2; as DNA is missing, the TRBD1 call by TCRdb cannot be tested. The sequenced material came from blood. This receptor has the CDR3 CASSLYGGLVGELFF.